Each of the 20 T cell receptor beta chains below was sequenced from the same sample in a study of cytomegalovirus exposure and HLA in healthy donors. PCR amplification relied on 60 Vbeta primers (plus 13 Jbeta primers). The protocol was immunoSEQ multiplex PCR, while the TCRdb copy is restricted to in-frame clones and leaves out a portion. Of about 130,000 clones listed, 85% to 90% are singletons. Sequenced sample: PBMCs. The receptors here all came from a woman in her 30s in good health and CMV-seronegative.

This chain joins TRBV19 and TRBJ2-2; TRBD1 matches at 8 bases. Unmatched junction bases numbered 2, after V lost 7 bases and J lost 4 bases. CDR3 size: 13 residues. CDR1 and CDR2 (germline): LNHDA, SQIVND (reference sequence). The CDR3 DNA sequence: TGTGCCAGTAAAGGACAGGGCACCGGGGAGCTGTTTTTT. Protein product: CASKGQGTGELFF. Complete variable domain (other parts from reference TRBV19 and TRBJ2-2): DGGITQSPKYLFRKEGQNVTLSCEQNLNHDAMYWYRQDPGQGLRLIYYSQIVNDFQKGDIAEGYSVSREKKESFPLTVTSAQKNPTAFYLCASKGQGTGELFFGEGSRLTVL.

This chain uses TRBV7-3 with TRBJ2-1; no firm D call. Trimming took off 5 bases at V and 6 bases at J, with 11 bases between the two ends. There are 13 residues in the CDR3. CDR1 SGHTA and CDR2 FQGTGA come from the germline V gene. CDR3 bases: TGTGCCAGCAGCGCTTTCAAAGCCAATGAGCAGTTCTTC. Encoded protein: CASSAFKANEQFF.

This clone has a single count. The V and J genes are TRBV27 and TRBJ1-1; 10 nucleotides align to TRBD1. CDR3 length equals 16 residues. Germline trimming cut 6 bases from V and 5 bases from J; bases unmatched to any gene: 12. Germline assignment: CDR1 MNHEY and CDR2 SMNVEV (reference sequence). CDR3 in amino acids: CASSILGGQGETEAFF. DNA of the CDR3: TGTGCCAGCAGCATCCTTGGCGGACAGGGGGAAACTGAAGCTTTCTTT.

This chain links TRBV27 with TRBJ2-5, with 8 bases aligning to TRBD1. Germline V gives CDR1 MNHEY, CDR2 SMNVEV (reference sequence). CDR3 length: 13 amino acids. V was pared by 6 bases and J by 3 bases, with 3 bases of the junction left unmatched. The DNA of the CDR3 is TGTGCCAGCAGCCCGGACAGGGAAGAGACCCAGTACTTC. Protein: CASSPDREETQYF.

The chain couples TRBV9 to TRBJ1-6, with D unclear. Germline V gene sequence: CDR1 SGDLS, CDR2 YYNGEE. V gave up 2 bases and J gave up 0 bases, with 6 bases separating them. This CDR3 comprises 15 residues. As DNA, the CDR3 is TGTGCCAGCAGCGTGGAGAGCTCCTATAATTCACCCCTCCACTTT. Amino acid sequence: CASSVESSYNSPLHF.

The CDR3 coding sequence is TGTGCCAGCAGCTTAGCACGAGTAGTGATATACGAGCAGTACTTC. It translates to CASSLARVVIYEQYF. The rearrangement uses TRBV7-8 and TRBJ2-7; D gene unclear. Germline V gene lookup returns CDR1 SGHVS and CDR2 FQNEAQ. The ends were cut back, 0 bases at V and 4 bases at J, with 13 bases in the middle. This CDR3 contains 15 residues.

This rearrangement joins TRBV4-2 to TRBJ2-7; TRBD2 agrees at 10 bases. Per the germline V gene, CDR1 is LGHNA and CDR2 is YNFKEQ. The CDR3 length is 19 residues. Germline trimming cut 0 bases from V and 2 bases from J; bases unmatched to any gene: 13. CDR3 residues: CASSQDMGYRTSGTYEQYF. In DNA form, the CDR3 reads TGTGCCAGCAGCCAAGATATGGGGTATCGGACTAGCGGAACCTACGAGCAGTACTTC.

The chain is built from TRBV7-9 and TRBJ2-7; D is perhaps TRBD1 (6 bases). There are 15 residues in the CDR3. V was pared by 1 base and J by 4 bases, with 14 bases between. Germline CDR1 is SEHNR and CDR2 is FQNEAQ (reference sequence). The CDR3 loop reads CASSLVGQGKYEQYF. The CDR3 DNA reads as TGTGCCAGCAGCTTAGTCGGCCAGGGGAAATACGAGCAGTACTTC.

The chain employs TRBV4-1 and TRBJ2-1; 16 positions match TRBD2. The CDR3 has 17 residues. Germline V gene sequence: CDR1 MGHRA, CDR2 YSYEKL. With 2 bases clipped from V and 6 bases from J, the junction kept 4 bases outside the gene matches. The CDR3 nucleotides read TGCGCCAGCAGCCAAACTGGGACTAGCGGGGGGGGCAATGAGCAGTTCTTC. Protein product: CASSQTGTSGGGNEQFF.

The gene calls are TRBV5-1 and TRBJ1-4; 8 positions agree with TRBD1. From germline, CDR1 is SGHRS and CDR2 YFSETQ. CDR3 length: 14 residues. Trimming cost V 4 bases and J 6 bases; bases outside gene matches: 5. CDR3 sequence: CASSPDRVDEKLFF. The DNA for the CDR3 is TGCGCCAGCAGCCCGGACAGGGTGGATGAAAAACTGTTTTTT.

This clone appeared once. The chain joins TRBV6-6 to TRBJ1-5, with 7 bases lining up with TRBD1. Germline loops: CDR1 MNHNY, CDR2 SVGAGI (reference sequence). Trimming cost V 5 bases and J 2 bases; bases outside gene matches: 6. CDR3 length: 15 residues. The CDR3 protein is CASSDRVSGNQPQHF. DNA for the CDR3: TGTGCCAGCAGTGACAGGGTGTCTGGCAATCAGCCCCAGCATTTT.

The chain employs TRBV5-1 and TRBJ1-2; TRBD1 matches at 9 bases. The CDR3 length is 16 residues. Germline V gene sequence: CDR1 SGHRS, CDR2 YFSETQ. The ends lost 4 bases at V and 4 bases at J; junction bases unmatched: 11. The CDR3 sequence: CASSRGVGTGRYGYTF. CDR3 nucleotides: TGCGCCAGCAGCCGAGGAGTGGGGACAGGGCGCTATGGCTACACCTTC.

V and J are TRBV30 and TRBJ1-1, with D tentatively TRBD1 (5 bases). CDR3 length equals 13 residues. Trimming took 1 base from V and 0 from J, leaving 6 bases between them. In germline, CDR1 is GTSNPN, CDR2 SVGIG (reference sequence). DNA for the CDR3: TGTGCCTGGAGTGGACAGATGAACACTGAAGCTTTCTTT. This codes for CAWSGQMNTEAFF.

This clone occurred a few times. The chain has TRBV2 and TRBJ2-6, with TRBD2 as a possible D gene (6 bases). The CDR3 consists of 16 residues. CDR1 and CDR2 from the germline V gene are SNHLY and FYNNEI. Trimming shortened V by 7 bases and J by 0 bases, and 13 bases separated the two germline ends. CDR3 nucleotides: TGTGCCAGCAATCCGGGAGCCATCTCTGGGGCCAACGTCCTGACTTTC. Protein: CASNPGAISGANVLTF.

The rearrangement joins TRBV19 to TRBJ1-6, with TRBD1 matching 7 bases. This CDR3 comprises 15 residues. The J segment lost 7 bases and the V segment lost 1 base, leaving 4 bases of the junction unmatched. CDR1 is LNHDA, CDR2 SQIVND, per germline (reference sequence). The CDR3 DNA reads as TGTGCCAGTAGTATAGGGACCAGGGGGAATTCACCCCTCCACTTT. It is translated as CASSIGTRGNSPLHF.

The chain joins TRBV7-9 to TRBJ1-2; D gene ambiguous. The CDR3 covers 14 residues. Germline assignment: CDR1 SEHNR and CDR2 FQNEAQ (reference sequence). Trimming left V 5 bases short and J 0 bases short, with 10 bases between. CDR3 region: CASSPTPANYGYTF. The CDR3 DNA is TGTGCCAGCAGCCCGACACCCGCTAACTATGGCTACACCTTC.

V gene TRBV6-6 combines with J gene TRBJ1-4; TRBD1 matches 9 bases. This CDR3 spans 15 amino acids. The germline V gene encodes CDR1 MNHNY and CDR2 SVGAGI (reference sequence). With V trimmed by 4 bases and J by 11 bases, 11 bases remained unmatched. This CDR3 reads CASSLSTGGKEKLFF. CDR3 DNA sequence: TGTGCCAGCAGTTTATCGACAGGGGGGAAAGAGAAACTGTTTTTT.

Here the CDR3 reads CASSEERGLLGHGYTF. The CDR3 DNA is TGTGCCAGCAGTGAAGAACGGGGTCTTCTAGGCCATGGCTACACCTTC. The rearrangement links TRBV2 to TRBJ1-2; D is unresolved. Germline CDR1 and CDR2: SNHLY and FYNNEI. This CDR3 is 16 amino acids long. V lost 1 base, J lost 6 bases, and 18 bases lay in between.

This clone occurred a few times. J is TRBJ1-6 and V is TRBV4-1; D gene uncertain. Germline V CDR1 and CDR2: MGHRA, YSYEKL. The V gene lost 4 bases and the J gene lost 2 bases, with 12 bases spanning the gap. This CDR3 is built from 16 residues. CDR3 residues: CASSLETNTYNSPLHF. The CDR3 bases are TGCGCCAGCAGCCTTGAGACAAACACCTATAATTCACCCCTCCACTTT.

The V and J genes are TRBV5-6 and TRBJ2-7; 8 nucleotides align to TRBD1. CDR1 is SGHDT and CDR2 is YYEEEE in the germline V gene. Losses at the gene ends were 0 bases for V and 3 bases for J; bases not matched to a gene: 2. This CDR3 is built from 14 residues. The CDR3 reads CASSLGTGFYEQYF. Written as DNA, the CDR3 is TGTGCCAGCAGCTTGGGGACAGGGTTCTACGAGCAGTACTTC.